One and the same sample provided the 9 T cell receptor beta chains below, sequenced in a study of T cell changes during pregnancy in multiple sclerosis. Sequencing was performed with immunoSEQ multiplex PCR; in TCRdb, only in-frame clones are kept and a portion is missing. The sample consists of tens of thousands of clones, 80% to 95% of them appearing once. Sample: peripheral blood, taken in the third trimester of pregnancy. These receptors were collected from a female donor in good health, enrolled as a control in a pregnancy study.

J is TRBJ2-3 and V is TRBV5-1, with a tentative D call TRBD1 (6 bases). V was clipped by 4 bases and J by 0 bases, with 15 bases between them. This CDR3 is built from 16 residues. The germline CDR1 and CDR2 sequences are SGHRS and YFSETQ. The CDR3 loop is CASSPGHLTSTDTQYF. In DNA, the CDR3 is TGCGCCAGCAGCCCGGGACATCTGACTAGCACAGATACGCAGTATTTT.

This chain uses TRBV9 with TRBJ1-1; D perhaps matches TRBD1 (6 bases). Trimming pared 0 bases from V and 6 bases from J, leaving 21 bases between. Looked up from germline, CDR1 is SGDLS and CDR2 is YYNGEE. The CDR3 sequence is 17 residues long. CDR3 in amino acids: CASSVGRGGRGGSEAFF. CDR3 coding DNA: TGTGCCAGCAGCGTAGGTCGCGGGGGACGAGGGGGTTCTGAAGCTTTCTTT.

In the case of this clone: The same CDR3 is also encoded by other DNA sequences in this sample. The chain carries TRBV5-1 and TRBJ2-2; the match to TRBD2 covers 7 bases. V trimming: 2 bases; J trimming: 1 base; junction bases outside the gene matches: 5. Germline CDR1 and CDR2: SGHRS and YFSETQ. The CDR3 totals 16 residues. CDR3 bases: TGCGCCAGCAGCTTACTCGCGGGGGTGAACACCGGGGAGCTGTTTTTT. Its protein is CASSLLAGVNTGELFF.

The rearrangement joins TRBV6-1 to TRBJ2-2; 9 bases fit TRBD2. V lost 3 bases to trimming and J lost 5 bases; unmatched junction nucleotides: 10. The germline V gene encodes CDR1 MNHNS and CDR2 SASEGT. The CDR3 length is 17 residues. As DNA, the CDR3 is TGTGCCAGCAGTGATTGGGTAGGGCTAGCGGGGACCGGGGAGCTGTTTTTT. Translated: CASSDWVGLAGTGELFF.

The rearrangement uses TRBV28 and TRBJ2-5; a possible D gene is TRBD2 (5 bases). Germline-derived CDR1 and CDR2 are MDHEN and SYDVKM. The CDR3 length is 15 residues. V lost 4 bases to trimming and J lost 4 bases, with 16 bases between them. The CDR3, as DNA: TGTGCCAGCAGTTCACTAAACCACGGGGTAGAGACCCAGTACTTC. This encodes CASSSLNHGVETQYF.

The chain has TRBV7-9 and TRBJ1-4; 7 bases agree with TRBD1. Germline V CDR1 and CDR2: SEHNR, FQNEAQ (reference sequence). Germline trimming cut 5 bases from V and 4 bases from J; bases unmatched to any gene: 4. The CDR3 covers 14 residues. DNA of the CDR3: TGTGCCAGCAGCCTGGGGACAGATAATGAAAAACTGTTTTTT. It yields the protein CASSLGTDNEKLFF.

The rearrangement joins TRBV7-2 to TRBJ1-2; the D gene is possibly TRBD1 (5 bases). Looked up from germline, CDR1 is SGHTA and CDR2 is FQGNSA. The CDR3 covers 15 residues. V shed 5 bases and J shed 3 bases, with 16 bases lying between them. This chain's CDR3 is CASSHPDSLHYGYTF. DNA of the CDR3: TGTGCCAGCAGCCATCCCGACAGCCTCCACTATGGCTACACCTTC.

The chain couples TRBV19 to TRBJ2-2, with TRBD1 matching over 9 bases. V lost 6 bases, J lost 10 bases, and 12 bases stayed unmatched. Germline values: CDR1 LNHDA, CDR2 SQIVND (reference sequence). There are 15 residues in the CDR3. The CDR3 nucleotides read TGTGCCAGTAGAAAAGCCGGGACAGGGACTGTGGAGCTGTTTTTT. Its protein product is CASRKAGTGTVELFF.

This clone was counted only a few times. The DNA for the CDR3 is TGCGCCAGCAGCTGGGCAGACAATCAGCCCCAGCATTTT. It specifies CASSWADNQPQHF. This chain connects TRBV4-1 to TRBJ1-5; D remains unclear. V lost 5 bases, J lost 3 bases, and 8 bases lay in between. This CDR3 has 13 residues. Germline V lookup: CDR1 MGHRA, CDR2 YSYEKL.